This T cell receptor (beta chain) was sequenced during a study of T cells expressing NK-cell markers. Germline values: CDR1 MRHNA, CDR2 SNTAGT. The CDR3 runs to 16 residues. Researchers built TCR beta cDNA using 5'RACE template switching with UMIs. TCRdb re-called the 5' RACE reads; one entry per CDR3 protein, DNA not given. This sample's clone table lists about 550,000 distinct CDR3 sequences. This chain joins TRBV6-4 and TRBJ2-3; without DNA, the TCRdb call of TRBD1 cannot be checked. This sequence originates from a man aged 18 to 29 in good health. The sample comprised blood T cells: a sorted CD56 or NKG2C T cell subset, CD4+ or CD8+ T cells, or bulk PBMC T cells (not recorded which). The chain's CDR3 is CASSDTATASTDTQYF.